This entry features one T cell receptor beta chain sequence. Losses at the gene ends were 5 bases for V and 5 bases for J; bases not matched to a gene: 8. This CDR3 is built from 15 residues. CDR1 and CDR2 from the germline V gene are ENHRY and SYGVKD. The sample comes from a study of blood T cell repertoires in COVID-19. Background on the study: Acute and convalescent COVID-19 samples came from the United States, Italy and Spain.

Original data processing: Amplified reference gene primers provided the basis for estimating nucleated cell counts. Repertoires were generated with immunoSEQ multiplex PCR, while TCRdb's copy carries only in-frame clones and drops some. Clone size and V and J calls were adopted from that table, with D and trimming inferred from the DNA. The table includes about 160,000 clones, 82% detected once. The sequenced sample consisted of peripheral blood. This chain uses TRBV10-3 with TRBJ2-5, with 10 bases aligning to TRBD1. The sequence was obtained from a woman aged 35 to 49 with COVID-19, enrolled during active disease. The CDR3 DNA reads as TGTGCCATCAGTCGGACAGGGGGATCTGGGGAGACCCAGTACTTC. Protein: CAISRTGGSGETQYF.